The clone carrying this TCR beta chain was detected ten times or more. Template switching, a step in the protocol, added a universal primer site, and cDNA carried unique molecular identifiers. TCRdb called the 5' RACE reads again in MiXCR, with one record for every CDR3 protein. This sample has nearly 900,000 distinct CDR3 sequences, with roughly an eighth found just once. The data were obtained in a study of identical twins. Germline CDR1 and CDR2: SGHNT and YYREEE (reference sequence). The CDR3 consists of 13 residues. Trimming removed 0 bases at V and 4 bases at J, with 4 bases between. These data were also filed under a second study, of yellow fever vaccine responses in identical twins.

The specimen was PBMCs. This clonotype was sampled from a woman under 30 in good health. The J gene is TRBJ2-2, the V gene TRBV5-4, with no clear D. CDR3 DNA sequence: TGTGCCAGCAGCTTGGCAATCACCGGGGAGCTGTTTTTT. Translating it yields CASSLAITGELFF.